Below, 2 T cell receptor beta chains from the same sample are listed, as sequenced in a study of regulatory T cells in long-lasting Graves disease. Arm-PCR of CDR3 regions and iRepertoire HTBI primers were used to build TCR beta libraries. One entry per CDR3 protein results from TCRdb running MiXCR on the multiplex PCR reads. The sample has 400,000 or so distinct CDR3 sequences; around a quarter are singletons. Described time point: persistent/refractory GD, antithyroid drugs over 5 years with positive TRAb. The authors made the TCR library using RNA they extracted from PBMCs. The sample in question was peripheral blood mononuclear cells (PBMCs), obtained when the disease was refractory, from a patient treated with antithyroid drugs. Receptors were obtained from a female donor with Graves disease.

This clonotype was counted many times. This rearrangement joins TRBV28 to TRBJ1-4, with TRBD1 matching 10 bases. CDR3 length: 14 amino acids. J gave up 5 bases and V 7 bases, and 4 bases lay outside the gene matches. The germline CDR1 and CDR2 sequences are MDHEN and SYDVKM. CDR3 protein: CASTGTGVNEKLFF. CDR3 nucleotides: TGTGCCAGCACCGGGACAGGGGTAAATGAAAAACTGTTTTTT. The full variable domain, completed using reference TRBV28 and TRBJ1-4, is DVKVTQSSRYLVKRTGEKVFLECVQDMDHENMFWYRQDPGLGLRLIYFSYDVKMKEKGDIPEGYSVSREKKERFSLILESASTNQTSMYLCASTGTGVNEKLFFGSGTQLSVL.

The chain is built from TRBV5-1 and TRBJ1-1; 7 nucleotides line up with TRBD1. The CDR3 has 14 residues. Germline V CDR1 and CDR2: SGHRS, YFSETQ. The V segment lost 2 bases and the J segment 14 bases; nucleotides outside the gene matches: 15. This CDR3 is CASSLRQGNTEGFF. In DNA, the CDR3 is TGCGCCAGCAGCTTACGACAGGGAAACACTGAGGGGTTCTTT.